This record concerns one T cell receptor (beta chain) sequence. Antigen: not known. V lost 2 bases to trimming and J lost 0 bases; unmatched junction nucleotides: 2. CDR3 length: 15 residues. Germline V CDR1 and CDR2: SNHLY, FYNNEI. This specimen comes from a study of shared clonotypes between healthy human individuals. Study overall: For every donor, three CD4 naive, three CD4 memory, two CD8 naive and one CD8 memory plates were used. Findings of the study overall: Researchers found naive subsets generally carried larger estimated richness than memory subsets. Shared clonotypes across all four donors exceeded non-shared ones in generation probability.

Profiling relied on immunoSEQ multiplex PCR, and the TCRdb table lists in-frame clones only, not all of them. The sample has 950,000 to 1,300,000 clones; about 76% are singletons. The chain has TRBV2 and TRBJ2-3, with TRBD2 matching over 7 bases. Sequencing was done on a sample of memory CD4+ T cells sorted from blood. Described subset: CD45RA-negative fraction. The sequence came from a man aged 18 to 30 in good health. CDR3 loop: CASSELAASTDTQYF. The CDR3 DNA follows: TGTGCCAGCAGTGAACTAGCGGCTAGCACAGATACGCAGTATTTT. Complete variable domain (other parts from reference TRBV2 and TRBJ2-3): EPEVTQTPSHQVTQMGQEVILRCVPISNHLYFYWYRQILGQKVEFLVSFYNNEISEKSEIFDDQFSVERPDGSNFTLKIRSTKLEDSAMYFCASSELAASTDTQYFGPGTRLTVL.